This T cell receptor beta chain was sequenced for a study of Graves' ophthalmopathy and Graves' hyperthyroidism. The ends lost 6 bases at V and 4 bases at J; junction bases unmatched: 8. This CDR3 comprises 15 residues. Germline V CDR1 and CDR2: SEHNR, FQNEAQ (reference sequence). The authors amplified TCR beta CDR3 regions, and they did so from RNA transcripts for repertoire sequencing. RT-PCR in the first round used HTBI primers; a second-round multiplex PCR followed. A single record per CDR3 protein comes from TCRdb applying MiXCR to the multiplex PCR reads. The repertoire consists of 600,000 to 700,000 distinct CDR3 sequences, with under 50% occurring once and the leading ten covering more than 3%. Findings and caveats of the study: Blood was where most expanded thyroid clonotypes above 0.001 frequency also turned up.

Comment on this clonotype: Its antigen is not identified.

V gene TRBV7-9 combines with J gene TRBJ1-1, with 10 bases aligning to TRBD1. The TCR comes from an adult man with Graves' ophthalmopathy. Material: peripheral blood. In DNA form, the CDR3 reads TGTGCCAGCAGGGCCGGGACAGGGGTGAGCACTGAAGCTTTCTTT. Encoded protein: CASRAGTGVSTEAFF.